The 6 T cell receptor beta chains listed next were all sequenced from one sample in a study of T cell responses to AZD1222 COVID-19 vaccine. Here immunoSEQ multiplex PCR was the method, and the copy in TCRdb shows in-frame clones only, minus some. The sample lists fewer than 180,000 clones, around 90% occurring once. This sample comprised peripheral blood, obtained 28 days after the second AZD1222 dose. The origin of the receptors is an adult who received the AZD1222 COVID-19 vaccine.

The chain combines TRBV5-1 with TRBJ2-3, with a tentative D call TRBD2 (5 bases). This CDR3 region has 17 residues. The V and J ends lost 4 bases and 0 bases respectively, with 18 bases between them. From germline, CDR1 is SGHRS and CDR2 YFSETQ. CDR3 nucleotides: TGCGCCAGCAGCCCCGGATCGGTGGGAGCTAGCACAGATACGCAGTATTTT. Its translation: CASSPGSVGASTDTQYF.

This clone was seen only a few times. This chain uses TRBV5-6 with TRBJ1-5; weak D call: TRBD1 (5 bases). Trimming pared 4 bases from V and 0 bases from J, leaving 14 bases between. The length of the CDR3 is 16 residues. Germline CDR1 is SGHDT and CDR2 is YYEEEE. CDR3 sequence: CASSPGTANSNQPQHF. The CDR3 DNA reads as TGTGCCAGCAGCCCCGGGACCGCAAATAGCAATCAGCCCCAGCATTTT.

The chain uses TRBV11-2 and TRBJ1-1, with D perhaps TRBD1 (6 bases). The CDR3 covers 12 residues. The ends were cut back, 7 bases at V and 4 bases at J, with 10 bases in the middle. CDR1 and CDR2 (germline): SGHAT, FQNNGV. The CDR3 coding sequence is TGTGCCAGCATCGGGGGCATCACTGAAGCTTTCTTT. It yields the protein CASIGGITEAFF.

This chain uses TRBV6-5 with TRBJ2-1; D is unclear. V was shortened by 7 bases and J by 0 bases, with 10 bases between the two germline ends. CDR1 and CDR2 from the germline V gene are MNHEY and SVGAGI. The CDR3 contains 14 residues. The CDR3 reads CASTHIRSYNEQFF. The CDR3 coding sequence is TGTGCCAGCACCCATATACGCTCCTACAATGAGCAGTTCTTC.

The chain uses TRBV27 and TRBJ2-7; TRBD2 aligns across 9 bases. This CDR3 is built from 16 residues. From germline, CDR1 is MNHEY and CDR2 SMNVEV (reference sequence). V shed 3 bases and J 5 bases; nucleotides not matched to a gene: 11. The CDR3 bases are TGTGCCAGCAGTTTTCGACTAGCGGAAAAGGGGGACGAGCAGTACTTC. Amino acids: CASSFRLAEKGDEQYF.

This clone came up once. V and J are TRBV20-1 and TRBJ2-1; the D gene is possibly TRBD2 (6 bases). The V and J ends lost 3 bases and 14 bases respectively, with 14 bases between them. This CDR3 is built from 11 residues. The germline gives CDR1 DFQATT, CDR2 SNEGSKA (reference sequence). CDR3 residues: CSARATTREFF. Written as DNA, the CDR3 is TGCAGTGCTAGGGCGACGACTAGGGAGTTCTTC.